A single sample gave rise to the 31 T cell receptor beta chains below, sequenced in a study of blood T cell repertoires in COVID-19. This table comes from immunoSEQ multiplex PCR, and its TCRdb copy is limited to in-frame clones, with some not included. The sample has roughly 180,000 clones, around 90% seen once. Material for sequencing was PBMCs or T cells enriched from blood (not recorded which). These receptors all come from a woman aged 25 to 39 who had recovered from COVID-19.

In DNA, the CDR3 is TGTGCCAGCAGTTCCCCGGGACAGGGTAGGAGCGAGCAGTACTTC. Translation gives CASSSPGQGRSEQYF. V gene TRBV28 combines with J gene TRBJ2-7; 9 bases match TRBD1. The germline gives CDR1 MDHEN, CDR2 SYDVKM. The junction had 10 bases not matched to a gene; V was cut back by 4 bases and J by 6 bases. This CDR3 has 15 amino acids.

This chain joins TRBV7-6 and TRBJ1-3; no reliable D call. Per the germline V gene, CDR1 is SGHVS and CDR2 is FNYEAQ. V was trimmed by 5 bases and J by 0 bases, leaving 8 bases between them. CDR3 length equals 14 residues. CDR3 sequence (DNA): TGTGCCAGCAGCCGTCTGAGCTCTGGAAACACCATATATTTT. Translated: CASSRLSSGNTIYF.

This clone appeared once. The chain employs TRBV24-1 and TRBJ2-5; TRBD1 matches at 9 bases. The CDR3 is made up of 16 amino acids. The V and J ends lost 4 bases and 4 bases, in that order; junction bases with no gene match: 9. The germline V gene has CDR1 KGHDR and CDR2 SFDVKD. CDR3: CATSDAGTGFLETQYF. CDR3 DNA sequence: TGTGCCACCAGTGACGCCGGGACAGGGTTTTTAGAGACCCAGTACTTC.

A word on this clone: This sample includes further DNA sequences coding for the same CDR3. The rearrangement links TRBV20-1 to TRBJ1-4; D gene ambiguous. V shed 1 base and J shed 8 bases, with 5 bases lying between them. In germline, CDR1 is DFQATT, CDR2 SNEGSKA (reference sequence). There are 11 residues in the CDR3. The CDR3 sequence is CSARVAEKLFF. The CDR3 coding sequence is TGCAGTGCTAGAGTTGCGGAAAAACTGTTTTTT.

The chain joins TRBV7-2 to TRBJ2-7; TRBD2 matches 9 bases. Germline CDR1 and CDR2: SGHTA and FQGNSA. The CDR3 has 15 amino acids. V gave up 5 bases and J gave up 3 bases; unmatched junction bases: 8. The chain's CDR3 is CASSPEAGGIYEQYF. CDR3 DNA sequence: TGTGCCAGCAGCCCTGAAGCGGGGGGAATCTACGAGCAGTACTTC.

The gene calls are TRBV7-8 and TRBJ2-1, with TRBD1 identical over 7 bases. Germline V lookup: CDR1 SGHVS, CDR2 FQNEAQ. There are 15 residues in the CDR3. Losses at the gene ends were 2 bases for V and 0 bases for J; bases not matched to a gene: 1. The CDR3: CASSLRDSSYNEQFF. CDR3 DNA: TGTGCCAGCAGCTTAAGGGACAGCTCCTACAATGAGCAGTTCTTC.

This rearrangement joins TRBV6-5 to TRBJ2-7; D remains ambiguous. The CDR3 covers 16 residues. From germline, CDR1 is MNHEY and CDR2 SVGAGI. The V gene lost 2 bases and the J gene lost 1 base, with 15 bases spanning the gap. CDR3 DNA: TGTGCCAGCAGTTACGGTCTCCGAGGCTCATCCTACGAGCAGTACTTC. Encoded protein: CASSYGLRGSSYEQYF.

This chain connects TRBV5-1 to TRBJ1-1, with 10 nucleotides matching TRBD1. V gave up 6 bases and J gave up 2 bases; unmatched junction bases: 10. This CDR3 is built from 16 residues. Germline loops: CDR1 SGHRS, CDR2 YFSETQ. CDR3 residues: CASTPLRDRGNTEAFF. The CDR3 nucleotides read TGCGCCAGCACCCCCCTCCGGGACAGGGGTAACACTGAAGCTTTCTTT.

The CDR3: CASSRTGEEKLFF. CDR3 sequence (DNA): TGTGCCAGCAGTAGAACAGGGGAGGAAAAACTGTTTTTT. This chain connects TRBV12-3 or TRBV12-4 to TRBJ1-4, with 7 nucleotides matching TRBD1. J was trimmed by 8 bases and V by 5 bases; bases with no gene match: 5. This CDR3 comprises 13 residues.

The chain joins TRBV9 to TRBJ2-3; 10 positions agree with TRBD2. CDR3 length: 15 residues. Germline values: CDR1 SGDLS, CDR2 YYNGEE. With 0 bases clipped from V and 4 bases from J, the junction kept 2 bases outside the gene matches. DNA for the CDR3: TGTGCCAGCAGCGTAGCTAGCGGGAGCGCAGATACGCAGTATTTT. This encodes CASSVASGSADTQYF.

The chain combines TRBV5-1 with TRBJ2-1, with TRBD2 identical over 9 bases. This CDR3 region has 15 residues. J lost 8 bases, V lost 0 bases, and 6 bases had no gene match. Per germline, CDR1 SGHRS and CDR2 YFSETQ. The CDR3 nucleotides are TGCGCCAGCAGCTTGGTGGGTAGCGGGGGATATGAGCAGTTCTTC. Protein: CASSLVGSGGYEQFF. The variable domain in full, completed from reference TRBV5-1 and TRBJ2-1, reads KAGVTQTPRYLIKTRGQQVTLSCSPISGHRSVSWYQQTPGQGLQFLFEYFSETQRNKGNFPGRFSGRQFSNSRSEMNVSTLELGDSALYLCASSLVGSGGYEQFFGPGTRLTVL.

The chain joins TRBV19 to TRBJ1-5; 8 bases line up with TRBD1. Trimming removed 2 bases from V and 6 bases from J; junction bases left unmatched: 12. The CDR3 extends over 17 amino acids. Looked up from germline, CDR1 is LNHDA and CDR2 is SQIVND (reference sequence). The CDR3 DNA is TGTGCCAGTAGTATACAAACTACAGGGGGAAGAAGTCAGCCCCAGCATTTT. It specifies CASSIQTTGGRSQPQHF.

Here the CDR3 DNA reads TGTGCCACCAGTCCTGGAGGCTATGGCTACACCTTC. Encoded protein: CATSPGGYGYTF. The chain combines TRBV24-1 with TRBJ1-2; no reliable D call. The CDR3 spans 12 residues. The V and J ends lost 6 bases and 4 bases respectively, with 8 bases between them. CDR1 and CDR2 from the germline V gene are KGHDR and SFDVKD.

The chain combines TRBV5-8 with TRBJ2-7; D perhaps matches TRBD1 (5 bases). The germline V and J ends were trimmed by 4 bases and 0 bases, with 14 bases remaining between them. The CDR3 covers 15 residues. Per the germline V gene, CDR1 is SGHTS and CDR2 is YDEGEE. The DNA for the CDR3 is TGTGCCAGCAGCCGTGGTTTAGGGGACTCCTACGAGCAGTACTTC. Translated, it gives CASSRGLGDSYEQYF.

The rearrangement uses TRBV15 and TRBJ1-4, with D hard to call. There are 16 residues in the CDR3. From germline, CDR1 is LNHNV and CDR2 YYDKDF (reference sequence). V was trimmed by 0 bases and J by 2 bases, leaving 10 bases between them. CDR3: CATSRDLRSTNEKLFF. As DNA, the CDR3 is TGTGCCACCAGCAGAGACCTAAGATCGACTAATGAAAAACTGTTTTTT.

The gene calls are TRBV3-1 (or the pseudogene TRBV3-2) and TRBJ1-2; 9 nucleotides align to TRBD1. Germline-derived CDR1 and CDR2 are LGHDT and YNNKEL (reference sequence). The CDR3 has 13 residues. The V and J ends lost 6 bases and 8 bases, in that order; junction bases with no gene match: 7. The CDR3 bases are TGTGCCAGCAGAACCGGGACAGGGAAAGGCTACACCTTC. Amino acid sequence: CASRTGTGKGYTF.

The V call is TRBV7-9, the J call TRBJ1-2; TRBD1 matches at 7 bases. With V trimmed by 1 base and J by 4 bases, 3 bases remained unmatched. The CDR3 is made up of 14 amino acids. The germline V gene encodes CDR1 SEHNR and CDR2 FQNEAQ (reference sequence). CDR3 in amino acids: CASSLGRGFYGYTF. CDR3 sequence (DNA): TGTGCCAGCAGCTTAGGCAGGGGGTTCTATGGCTACACCTTC.

The J gene is TRBJ1-1, the V gene TRBV24-1; D gene ambiguous. The CDR3 extends over 11 amino acids. V was clipped by 9 bases and J by 6 bases, with 10 bases between them. Per the germline V gene, CDR1 is KGHDR and CDR2 is SFDVKD. The CDR3 nucleotides read TGTGCCACCGAGGAGGGCGCTGAAGCTTTCTTT. Its protein product is CATEEGAEAFF.

The chain couples TRBV19 to TRBJ2-1, with 12 bases lining up with TRBD2. Losses at the gene ends were 6 bases for V and 6 bases for J; bases not matched to a gene: 6. CDR3 length equals 15 residues. In germline, CDR1 is LNHDA, CDR2 SQIVND (reference sequence). CDR3 region: CASSRGLAGRNEQFF. CDR3 sequence (DNA): TGTGCCAGTAGCAGAGGACTAGCGGGACGCAATGAGCAGTTCTTC.

This clone has a handful of counts. This sequence joins TRBV10-3 and TRBJ1-2; TRBD1 is a possible D gene (5 bases). This CDR3 contains 12 residues. The V and J ends lost 6 bases and 1 base respectively, with 6 bases between them. Germline lookup yields CDR1 ENHRY and CDR2 SYGVKD. In DNA form, the CDR3 reads TGTGCCATCAGCGGGGGTAACTATGGCTACACCTTC. Translated: CAISGGNYGYTF.

This chain connects TRBV28 to TRBJ2-1; D perhaps matches TRBD1 (6 bases). Germline CDR1 reads MDHEN; CDR2 reads SYDVKM. This CDR3 is built from 14 residues. V was clipped by 5 bases and J by 4 bases, with 12 bases between them. The CDR3 nucleotides are TGTGCCAGCAGTCAGGGACAAAAGTACAATGAGCAGTTCTTC. It translates to CASSQGQKYNEQFF. Full variable domain (missing parts from reference TRBV28 and TRBJ2-1): DVKVTQSSRYLVKRTGEKVFLECVQDMDHENMFWYRQDPGLGLRLIYFSYDVKMKEKGDIPEGYSVSREKKERFSLILESASTNQTSMYLCASSQGQKYNEQFFGPGTRLTVL.

This clone has a single count. Distinct nucleotide sequences in the sample also encode this CDR3. The chain couples TRBV7-9 to TRBJ2-7; maybe TRBD2 (7 bases). The germline V gene has CDR1 SEHNR and CDR2 FQNEAQ (reference sequence). The CDR3 is 14 amino acids. V lost 1 base and J lost 2, with 9 bases in between. The CDR3 loop is CASSLEGGTYEQYF. CDR3 DNA: TGTGCCAGCAGCTTAGAGGGGGGGACCTACGAGCAGTACTTC.

The gene calls are TRBV9 and TRBJ2-7; a possible D gene is TRBD2 (5 bases). Germline V gene sequence: CDR1 SGDLS, CDR2 YYNGEE. Trimming shortened V by 6 bases and J by 6 bases, and 19 bases separated the two germline ends. The CDR3 is 14 residues long. The CDR3 loop is CASTAGLAGSEQYF. For the CDR3, the DNA is TGTGCCAGCACCGCGGGTCTAGCAGGCTCCGAGCAGTACTTC.

Comments on this clone: This sample also contains other DNA sequences that code for the same CDR3. The chain links TRBV5-1 to TRBJ2-7; TRBD1 matches 7 bases. V was pared by 4 bases and J by 3 bases, with 7 bases of the junction left unmatched. The CDR3 totals 14 residues. CDR1 is SGHRS and CDR2 is YFSETQ in the germline V gene. The CDR3 coding sequence is TGCGCCAGCAGCCCGGGAACAGGGGACTACGAGCAGTACTTC. It codes for CASSPGTGDYEQYF.

The gene calls are TRBV9 and TRBJ1-1; 7 bases are shared with TRBD1. The V gene's germline CDR1 is SGDLS and CDR2 YYNGEE. This CDR3 is 13 amino acids long. J gave up 3 bases and V 3 bases, and 2 bases lay outside the gene matches. CDR3 region: CASSEGTDTEAFF. The CDR3 coding sequence is TGTGCCAGCAGCGAGGGGACAGACACTGAAGCTTTCTTT.

The V and J genes are TRBV5-1 and TRBJ2-7; 9 bases are a match to TRBD1. V lost 3 bases and J lost 1; bases outside the gene matches: 8. CDR3 length: 16 amino acids. From germline, CDR1 is SGHRS and CDR2 YFSETQ. CDR3 sequence reads: CASSYLPGQGSYEQYF. CDR3 bases: TGCGCCAGCAGCTACCTACCGGGACAGGGATCCTACGAGCAGTACTTC.

On this clone: Relative to the germline gene, one junction end is altered; a read error may explain this. The rearrangement uses TRBV6-5 and TRBJ1-6; possible D gene TRBD1, 5 bases. In germline, CDR1 is MNHEY, CDR2 SVGAGI. The CDR3 runs to 11 residues. DNA for the CDR3: TGTGCCAGCAGGTGGGGGGAAACCCTACACTTT. Its translation is CASRWGETLHF.

The chain carries TRBV5-5 and TRBJ1-2, with 9 bases aligning to TRBD1. Trimming took 4 bases from V and 8 from J; bases not matched to a gene: 6. In germline, CDR1 is SGHKS, CDR2 YYEKEE (reference sequence). This CDR3 is built from 13 residues. The DNA for the CDR3 is TGTGCCAGCAGCATTACAGGGGGCCCGGGCTACACCTTC. Protein product: CASSITGGPGYTF. Full variable domain (remainder filled in from reference TRBV5-5 and TRBJ1-2): DAGVTQSPTHLIKTRGQQVTLRCSPISGHKSVSWYQQVLGQGPQFIFQYYEKEERGRGNFPDRFSARQFPNYSSELNVNALLLGDSALYLCASSITGGPGYTFGSGTRLTVV.

The genes are TRBV7-3 and TRBJ2-1, with 14 bases lining up with TRBD2. Germline V lookup: CDR1 SGHTA, CDR2 FQGTGA. This CDR3 comprises 18 residues. V was clipped by 4 bases and J by 4 bases; unmatched bases: 9. This CDR3 reads CASSSTGTSGSSYNEQFF. In DNA, the CDR3 is TGTGCCAGCAGCTCAACAGGGACTAGCGGGAGTTCTTACAATGAGCAGTTCTTC.

The chain combines TRBV6-5 with TRBJ2-7; TRBD1 matches at 7 bases. V lost 2 bases to trimming and J lost 0 bases; unmatched junction nucleotides: 7. The CDR3 runs to 16 residues. The germline gives CDR1 MNHEY, CDR2 SVGAGI. The CDR3 sequence: CASSYLGTANSYEQYF. Written as DNA, the CDR3 is TGTGCCAGCAGTTACCTCGGGACAGCCAACTCCTACGAGCAGTACTTC.

The genes are TRBV30 and TRBJ1-5; 8 nucleotides align to TRBD1. This CDR3 region has 15 residues. The ends lost 1 base at V and 7 bases at J; junction bases unmatched: 9. Germline V CDR1 and CDR2: GTSNPN, SVGIG (reference sequence). CDR3 region: CAWSASGGAGQPQHF. The CDR3 DNA reads as TGTGCCTGGAGTGCTTCAGGGGGCGCTGGACAGCCCCAGCATTTT.